This T cell receptor beta chain is drawn from a study of memory CD4+ T cells and cytomegalovirus serostatus. This table comes from immunoSEQ multiplex PCR, and its TCRdb copy is limited to in-frame clones, with some not included. Altogether some 66,000 clones are present, about 75% being singletons, with the ten largest covering roughly 4.7%. V lost 5 bases, J lost 0 bases, and 20 bases lay in between. In germline, CDR1 is SGHTA, CDR2 FQGNSA. This CDR3 is built from 18 residues. The sort gate was single viable CD3+CD4+CD8-CD45RO+ cells for memory CD4+ T cells. The rearrangement joins TRBV7-2 to TRBJ2-4; D is possibly TRBD2 (7 bases). The sequence came from an adult in good health and CMV-seropositive. The sample comprised memory CD4+ T cells from blood. CDR3 coding DNA: TGTGCCAGCAGCCGGATCGGGGAGGGGGTGGAAGCCAAAAACATTCAGTACTTC. Protein: CASSRIGEGVEAKNIQYF.